These T cell receptor beta chains were read from a single sample in a study of OX40 agonist ivuxolimab in advanced cancers. Clones were read by immunoSEQ multiplex PCR, and TCRdb kept only the in-frame ones, dropping some. The data hold under 95,000 clones, with approximately 89% observed a single time. The sequencing here drew on CD4+ or CD8+ T cells sorted from blood, taken in a trial of the OX40 agonist ivuxolimab. The receptors shown here come from an adult with an advanced solid tumor such as melanoma, head and neck, liver or kidney cancer. The CDR3 runs from the conserved cysteine through the conserved F or W. The D gene is left open where the match is weak.

v_call,d_call,cdr3_aa
TRBV5-4,-,CASSMGAPSYNEQFF
TRBV7-3,-,CASSLTRDTEAFF
TRBV5-4,-,CASSSDGGSNEQFF
TRBV5-1,-,CASSLDIWAERDF
TRBV4-1,TRBD2,CANRFGLAGEQFF
TRBV9,-,CASSVGGARSSYEQYF
TRBV19,-,CASSQGTSTDTQYF
TRBV5-4,-,CASSLKGGGEQFF
TRBV11-3,-,CASSRWGAYGYTF
TRBV15,TRBD1,CATSGQGAERNTIYF
TRBV7-3,-,CASSPRGDTEAFF
TRBV6-5,TRBD2,CASSYMASGGAGELFF
TRBV7-3,-,CASSLTASSEQYF
TRBV12-5,TRBD2,CASARGELYNEQFF
TRBV2,-,CASWRGNEQYF
TRBV5-1,TRBD1,CASSLGGDSFSYAQYF
TRBV19,TRBD2,CASRTSGRADTQYF
TRBV5-1,-,CASMRGENTGELFF
TRBV5-1,-,CASSLGAGTGELFF
TRBV6-1,-,CASSFNTDTQYF
TRBV30,TRBD1,CAWSVRQGANSPLHF
TRBV7-8,-,CASSNRVNTEAFF
TRBV11-1,-,CASSFSGSNYNEQFF
TRBV27,-,CASSLVSNNQPQHF